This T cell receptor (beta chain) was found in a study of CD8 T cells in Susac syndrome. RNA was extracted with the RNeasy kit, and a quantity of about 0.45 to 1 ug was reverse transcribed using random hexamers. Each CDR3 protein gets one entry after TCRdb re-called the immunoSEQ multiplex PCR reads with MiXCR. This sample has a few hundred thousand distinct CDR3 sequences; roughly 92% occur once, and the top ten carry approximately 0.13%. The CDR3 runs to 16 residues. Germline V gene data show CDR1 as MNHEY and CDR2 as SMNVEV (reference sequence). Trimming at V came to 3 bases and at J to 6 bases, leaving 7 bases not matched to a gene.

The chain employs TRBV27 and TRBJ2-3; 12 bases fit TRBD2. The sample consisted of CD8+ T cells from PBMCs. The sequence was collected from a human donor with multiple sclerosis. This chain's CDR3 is CASSLLLAGGPDTQYF. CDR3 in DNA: TGTGCCAGCAGTTTGCTGCTAGCGGGAGGGCCCGATACGCAGTATTTT.